Following are 24 T cell receptor beta chains from one sample sequenced in a study of blood T cell repertoires in COVID-19. Sequencing used immunoSEQ multiplex PCR; TCRdb keeps in-frame clones, though not all of them. The sample carries roughly 350,000 clones, 75% to 90% recorded once. Sequences were obtained from peripheral blood. These receptors were taken from a woman aged 18-29 years with acute or convalescent COVID-19.

The chain links TRBV28 to TRBJ1-2; 8 bases agree with TRBD1. Trimming removed 5 bases from V and 4 bases from J; junction bases left unmatched: 6. Germline CDR1 reads MDHEN; CDR2 reads SYDVKM. This CDR3 comprises 14 residues. The CDR3 DNA reads as TGTGCCAGCAGTCCCCCAGGGGGCGGCTATGGCTACACCTTC. Its protein product is CASSPPGGGYGYTF.

The chain uses TRBV4-1 and TRBJ2-1, with 8 bases identical to TRBD2. The ends lost 6 bases at V and 12 bases at J; junction bases unmatched: 16. Germline V CDR1 and CDR2: MGHRA, YSYEKL. The CDR3 extends over 15 amino acids. The chain's CDR3 is CASRSEGLGDEGQFF. The CDR3 DNA sequence: TGCGCCAGCAGGAGTGAGGGACTAGGGGATGAGGGGCAGTTCTTC.

The V call is TRBV27, the J call TRBJ2-7; 11 bases are shared with TRBD2. CDR1 and CDR2 from the germline V gene are MNHEY and SMNVEV (reference sequence). V dropped 1 base and J dropped 2; count of bases not matched to a gene: 10. The CDR3 covers 18 residues. DNA for the CDR3: TGTGCCAGCAGTTTATATAGTAGCGGGAGGGCCGGAGCCTACGAGCAGTACTTC. Protein sequence: CASSLYSSGRAGAYEQYF.

The rearrangement uses TRBV7-8 and TRBJ2-6; D remains unclear. There are 16 residues in the CDR3. The ends were cut back, 5 bases at V and 1 base at J, with 12 bases in the middle. Germline V gene data show CDR1 as SGHVS and CDR2 as FQNEAQ. CDR3 loop: CASSPFPISGANVLTF. CDR3 DNA sequence: TGTGCCAGCAGCCCCTTTCCTATTTCTGGGGCCAACGTCCTGACTTTC.

The CDR3, as DNA: TGTGCCAGCAGCGCCGTGGGGCTTGGGGAAAAACTGTTTTTT. Amino acid sequence: CASSAVGLGEKLFF. The chain carries TRBV9 and TRBJ1-4, with D perhaps TRBD1 (5 bases). Trimming took off 3 bases at V and 8 bases at J, with 14 bases between the two ends. This CDR3 spans 14 amino acids. CDR1 is SGDLS, CDR2 YYNGEE, per germline.

The chain's CDR3 is CATTSYREAKNIQYF. DNA for the CDR3: TGTGCCACCACTTCGTACAGGGAAGCCAAAAACATTCAGTACTTC. J is TRBJ2-4 and V is TRBV15; D might be TRBD1 (6 bases). Trimming pared 7 bases from V and 0 bases from J, leaving 13 bases between. The germline gives CDR1 LNHNV, CDR2 YYDKDF (reference sequence). The CDR3 is made up of 15 amino acids.

The rearrangement uses TRBV24-1 and TRBJ2-1, with D unresolved. The CDR3 is 12 residues long. Trimming left V 1 base short and J 8 bases short, with 5 bases between. Germline loops: CDR1 KGHDR, CDR2 SFDVKD. DNA for the CDR3: TGTGCCACCAGTGATTTCACTGATGAGCAGTTCTTC. Translated, it gives CATSDFTDEQFF.

The V and J genes are TRBV28 and TRBJ1-5; 9 nucleotides align to TRBD1. CDR3 length equals 15 residues. Per the germline V gene, CDR1 is MDHEN and CDR2 is SYDVKM. V gave up 4 bases and J gave up 7 bases; unmatched junction bases: 8. In DNA, the CDR3 is TGTGCCAGCAGTTCCGGAACAGGGGGCGGGCAGCCCCAGCATTTT. Encoded protein: CASSSGTGGGQPQHF.

V usage is TRBV28 and J usage is TRBJ1-5, with 10 bases that match TRBD1. The germline CDR1 and CDR2 sequences are MDHEN and SYDVKM. The ends lost 7 bases at V and 5 bases at J; junction bases unmatched: 14. This CDR3 contains 17 residues. CDR3 nucleotides: TGTGCCAGCACCCAAGACAGGGGGCAAAAGGAGGATCAGCCCCAGCATTTT. Amino acid sequence: CASTQDRGQKEDQPQHF. The entire variable domain, with the rest obtained from reference TRBV28 and TRBJ1-5, is as follows: DVKVTQSSRYLVKRTGEKVFLECVQDMDHENMFWYRQDPGLGLRLIYFSYDVKMKEKGDIPEGYSVSREKKERFSLILESASTNQTSMYLCASTQDRGQKEDQPQHFGDGTRLSIL.

The rearrangement links TRBV29-1 to TRBJ2-1, with D perhaps matching TRBD2 (6 bases). The CDR3 loop spans 13 amino acids. The V gene lost 4 bases and the J gene lost 7 bases, with 14 bases spanning the gap. The germline V gene has CDR1 SQVTM and CDR2 ANQGSEA. The CDR3 DNA reads as TGCAGCGTTGCGGCAAACGCGGGGAATGAGCAGTTCTTC. It is translated as CSVAANAGNEQFF.

This clone has more than one count but fewer than ten. This chain joins TRBV13 and TRBJ1-2; 8 bases agree with TRBD1. V trimming: 9 bases; J trimming: 4 bases; junction bases outside the gene matches: 10. CDR3 length equals 14 residues. Germline lookup yields CDR1 PRHDT and CDR2 FYEKMQ (reference sequence). The DNA of the CDR3 is TGTGCCAGTCTCGACAGGGGAGGCGGCTATGGCTACACCTTC. Residues: CASLDRGGGYGYTF.

V is TRBV28 and J is TRBJ1-3, with D tentatively TRBD1 (6 bases). The germline V gene has CDR1 MDHEN and CDR2 SYDVKM. The CDR3 spans 16 residues. V was shortened by 3 bases and J by 0 bases, with 12 bases between the two germline ends. CDR3 amino acids: CASSLQGSPSGNTIYF. The CDR3 region has the DNA TGTGCCAGCAGTTTGCAGGGGTCGCCCTCTGGAAACACCATATATTTT.

Written as DNA, the CDR3 is TGTGCCAGCAGTCCCGGGGTTGGGACCCAGCATTTT. This gives the protein CASSPGVGTQHF. The chain is built from TRBV12-3 or TRBV12-4 and TRBJ1-5; no clear D. V lost 5 bases to trimming and J lost 11 bases, with 13 bases between them. The CDR3 has 12 amino acids.

This clone was observed a single time. This chain uses TRBV10-3 with TRBJ1-1, with D hard to call. Trimming left V 4 bases short and J 6 bases short, with 9 bases between. Looked up from germline, CDR1 is ENHRY and CDR2 is SYGVKD. The CDR3 length is 12 residues. For the CDR3, the DNA is TGTGCCATCAGTGGGGAGAGATCTGAAGCTTTCTTT. Protein: CAISGERSEAFF.

This chain links TRBV5-1 with TRBJ2-3; D is unresolved. Trimming removed 2 bases at V and 6 bases at J, with 13 bases between. The CDR3 spans 14 residues. Germline loops: CDR1 SGHRS, CDR2 YFSETQ. CDR3 in amino acids: CASSFTSWRDTQYF. The CDR3 region has the DNA TGCGCCAGCAGCTTTACGTCCTGGCGGGATACGCAGTATTTT.

The genes are TRBV7-2 and TRBJ1-6; no clear D gene. The V and J ends lost 1 base and 10 bases respectively, with 11 bases between them. Per the germline V gene, CDR1 is SGHTA and CDR2 is FQGNSA. This CDR3 has 14 amino acids. This CDR3 reads CASSLGAFLSPLHF. The CDR3 DNA follows: TGTGCCAGCAGCTTAGGGGCCTTCTTATCACCCCTCCACTTT.

This rearrangement joins TRBV12-3 or TRBV12-4 to TRBJ1-1; weak D call: TRBD1 (5 bases). V was pared by 8 bases and J by 1 base, with 11 bases between. The CDR3 has 13 residues. CDR3 loop: CASGRGENTEAFF. CDR3 bases: TGTGCCAGCGGCCGGGGGGAGAACACTGAAGCTTTCTTT.

The genes are TRBV11-2 and TRBJ2-7, with D perhaps TRBD1 (6 bases). Germline V gene data show CDR1 as SGHAT and CDR2 as FQNNGV. V lost 4 bases and J 2 bases, leaving 15 bases between the germline ends. The CDR3 has 15 residues. The CDR3: CASSSEDSGPYEQYF. CDR3 coding DNA: TGTGCCAGCAGCTCAGAGGACAGCGGACCCTACGAGCAGTACTTC.

This chain uses TRBV19 with TRBJ2-7; D possibly corresponds to TRBD2 (6 bases). Germline CDR1 and CDR2: LNHDA and SQIVND (reference sequence). CDR3 size: 15 residues. The germline V and J ends were trimmed by 2 bases and 1 base, with 12 bases remaining between them. The CDR3 region is CASSISSGDSYEQYF. DNA for the CDR3: TGTGCCAGTAGTATAAGTAGCGGTGATTCCTACGAGCAGTACTTC. Drawing the rest from reference TRBV19 and TRBJ2-7, the complete variable domain is DGGITQSPKYLFRKEGQNVTLSCEQNLNHDAMYWYRQDPGQGLRLIYYSQIVNDFQKGDIAEGYSVSREKKESFPLTVTSAQKNPTAFYLCASSISSGDSYEQYFGPGTRLTVT.

In DNA form, the CDR3 reads TGCGCCAGCAGTCCTACCGTTGGCTCTGGAAACACCATATATTTT. Translated: CASSPTVGSGNTIYF. This chain links TRBV5-1 with TRBJ1-3; the D is unclear. The germline CDR1 and CDR2 sequences are SGHRS and YFSETQ. This CDR3 spans 15 amino acids. V was clipped by 5 bases and J by 0 bases, with 12 bases between them.

The J gene is TRBJ1-2, the V gene TRBV9, with D possibly matching TRBD1 (6 bases). The V gene lost 0 bases and the J gene lost 8 bases, with 11 bases spanning the gap. Germline CDR1 is SGDLS and CDR2 is YYNGEE. The CDR3 loop spans 13 amino acids. The CDR3 sequence: CASSVVSGDGYTF. The CDR3 nucleotides read TGTGCCAGCAGCGTAGTATCAGGGGACGGCTACACCTTC.

The J gene is TRBJ1-3, the V gene TRBV5-1; D is uncertain. Germline loops: CDR1 SGHRS, CDR2 YFSETQ. V lost 3 bases to trimming and J lost 2 bases, with 12 bases between them. The CDR3 loop spans 15 amino acids. CDR3 amino acids: CASSYLAGAGNTIYF. CDR3 sequence (DNA): TGCGCCAGCAGCTACCTCGCGGGTGCTGGAAACACCATATATTTT. The full variable domain, completed using reference TRBV5-1 and TRBJ1-3, is KAGVTQTPRYLIKTRGQQVTLSCSPISGHRSVSWYQQTPGQGLQFLFEYFSETQRNKGNFPGRFSGRQFSNSRSEMNVSTLELGDSALYLCASSYLAGAGNTIYFGEGSWLTVV.

This sequence joins TRBV27 and TRBJ1-4, with TRBD1 identical over 7 bases. Trimming at V came to 4 bases and at J to 8 bases, leaving 13 bases not matched to a gene. Germline V CDR1 and CDR2: MNHEY, SMNVEV (reference sequence). The CDR3 has 16 residues. The CDR3 bases are TGTGCCAGCAGTTCATCCACGACAGGGTCTCGAGAAAAACTGTTTTTT. Its protein is CASSSSTTGSREKLFF. Full variable domain (rest looked up from reference TRBV27 and TRBJ1-4): EAQVTQNPRYLITVTGKKLTVTCSQNMNHEYMSWYRQDPGLGLRQIYYSMNVEVTDKGDVPEGYKVSRKEKRNFPLILESPSPNQTSLYFCASSSSTTGSREKLFFGSGTQLSVL.

V gene TRBV27 combines with J gene TRBJ2-1, with D unclear. The germline gives CDR1 MNHEY, CDR2 SMNVEV (reference sequence). The CDR3 has 12 residues. Trimming took off 0 bases at V and 11 bases at J, with 8 bases between the two ends. The CDR3 sequence is CASSLSGSQQFF. Written as DNA, the CDR3 is TGTGCCAGCAGTTTATCGGGCAGCCAGCAGTTCTTC.